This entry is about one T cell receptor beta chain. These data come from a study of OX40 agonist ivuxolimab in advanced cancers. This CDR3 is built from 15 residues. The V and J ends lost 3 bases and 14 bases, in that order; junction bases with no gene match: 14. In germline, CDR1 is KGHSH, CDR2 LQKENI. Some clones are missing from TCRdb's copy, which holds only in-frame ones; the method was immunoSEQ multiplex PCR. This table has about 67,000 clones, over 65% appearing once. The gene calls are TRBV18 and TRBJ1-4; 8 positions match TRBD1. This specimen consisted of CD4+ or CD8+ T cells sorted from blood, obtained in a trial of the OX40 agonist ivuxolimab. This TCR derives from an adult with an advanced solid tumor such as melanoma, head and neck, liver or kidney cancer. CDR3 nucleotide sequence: TGTGCCAGCTCACCGGGGGGACAGGAGCTAAGTGGGCTGTTTTTT. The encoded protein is CASSPGGQELSGLFF.